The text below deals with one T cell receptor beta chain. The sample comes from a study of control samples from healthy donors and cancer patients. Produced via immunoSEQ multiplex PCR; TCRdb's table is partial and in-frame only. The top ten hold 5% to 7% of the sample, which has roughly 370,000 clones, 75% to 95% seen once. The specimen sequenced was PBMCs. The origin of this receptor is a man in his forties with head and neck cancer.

CDR3 protein: CASGSPGDTIYF. CDR3 DNA sequence: TGTGCTAGTGGTTCCCCGGGGGACACCATATATTTT. The chain uses TRBV12-5 and TRBJ1-3, with D maybe TRBD1 (5 bases). The germline V gene has CDR1 LGHNT and CDR2 FRNRAP. The CDR3 length is 12 residues. V was cut by 4 bases and J by 8 bases, with 9 bases left in between.